A single sample gave rise to the 11 T cell receptor beta chains below, sequenced in a study of T cells in Graves' hyperthyroidism and ophthalmopathy. From RNA transcripts, TCR beta CDR3 regions were amplified. Carried out on the TCR CDR3, a first-round RT-PCR used the HTBI primer set. TCRdb redid the calling of the multiplex PCR reads with MiXCR, one entry per CDR3 protein. The sample holds 550,000 to 850,000 distinct CDR3 sequences, around 20% seen once. Sequenced input: blood. Receptor source: a woman between 45 and 60 years old with Graves' hyperthyroidism that later progressed to Graves' ophthalmopathy.

The chain combines TRBV15 with TRBJ2-1; the D is unclear. Trimming took off 6 bases at V and 8 bases at J, with 11 bases between the two ends. Germline CDR1 and CDR2: LNHNV and YYDKDF (reference sequence). The CDR3 is 12 amino acids. This chain's CDR3 is CATRHVRDEQFF. The CDR3 nucleotides read TGTGCCACCAGACACGTACGCGATGAGCAGTTCTTC.

The gene calls are TRBV28 and TRBJ1-2; 7 bases are a match to TRBD1. Germline V gives CDR1 MDHEN, CDR2 SYDVKM. The V segment lost 5 bases and the J segment 6 bases; nucleotides outside the gene matches: 15. CDR3 size: 16 residues. The CDR3 loop reads CASSPGTAVIRDGYTF. CDR3 in DNA: TGTGCCAGCAGTCCCGGGACAGCCGTGATTAGAGATGGCTACACCTTC.

The chain combines TRBV15 with TRBJ1-4; D is possibly TRBD1 (5 bases). The ends were cut back, 2 bases at V and 8 bases at J, with 18 bases in the middle. The CDR3 is 16 residues long. Germline V gives CDR1 LNHNV, CDR2 YYDKDF (reference sequence). CDR3 amino acids: CATSRTVPGPLEKLFF. In DNA form, the CDR3 reads TGTGCCACCAGCAGAACCGTCCCGGGACCTTTAGAAAAACTGTTTTTT.

Only a few counts were recorded for this clonotype. The chain is built from TRBV29-1 and TRBJ2-1, with 15 bases identical to TRBD2. V was pared by 7 bases and J by 7 bases, with 2 bases of the junction left unmatched. Per germline, CDR1 SQVTM and CDR2 ANQGSEA. There are 13 residues in the CDR3. The CDR3 reads CSAGTSGGNEQFF. CDR3 DNA sequence: TGCAGCGCCGGGACTAGCGGGGGGAATGAGCAGTTCTTC.

V gene TRBV7-3 combines with J gene TRBJ1-1; D might be TRBD1 (6 bases). Germline V gene data show CDR1 as SGHTA and CDR2 as FQGTGA. The CDR3 has 13 amino acids. V dropped 1 base and J dropped 6 bases, with 9 bases sitting between them. As DNA, the CDR3 is TGTGCCAGCAGCTTAAGTGGACAGTCTGAAGCTTTCTTT. Amino acids: CASSLSGQSEAFF.

The V and J genes are TRBV6-1 and TRBJ1-2; D ambiguous. V was clipped by 0 bases and J by 5 bases, with 10 bases between them. The V gene's germline CDR1 is MNHNS and CDR2 SASEGT. The CDR3 is 14 amino acids. The CDR3 is CASSEAGRRYGYTF. Written as DNA, the CDR3 is TGTGCCAGCAGTGAAGCGGGCAGGAGGTATGGCTACACCTTC.

The chain has TRBV2 and TRBJ1-5, with TRBD1 matching 10 bases. Trimming at V came to 1 base and at J to 2 bases, leaving 8 bases not matched to a gene. The CDR3 has 18 amino acids. Germline values: CDR1 SNHLY, CDR2 FYNNEI. CDR3 bases: TGTGCCAGCAGTGAAGGCGGACAGGGGGGGAGTGGCAATCAGCCCCAGCATTTT. Translating it yields CASSEGGQGGSGNQPQHF.

This clonotype has a handful of counts. The chain combines TRBV9 with TRBJ2-3; D is perhaps TRBD1 or TRBD2 (5 bases each). V was trimmed by 1 base and J by 0 bases, leaving 9 bases between them. Germline lookup yields CDR1 SGDLS and CDR2 YYNGEE. The CDR3 is 15 amino acids. CDR3 DNA sequence: TGTGCCAGCAGCGTAAGGGGAGCTAGCACAGATACGCAGTATTTT. It yields the protein CASSVRGASTDTQYF. Full variable domain (outside the CDR3, taken from reference TRBV9 and TRBJ2-3): DSGVTQTPKHLITATGQRVTLRCSPRSGDLSVYWYQQSLDQGLQFLIQYYNGEERAKGNILERFSAQQFPDLHSELNLSSLELGDSALYFCASSVRGASTDTQYFGPGTRLTVL.

This clonotype appeared a few times. This chain connects TRBV20-1 to TRBJ1-2; D remains ambiguous. There are 12 residues in the CDR3. With 4 bases removed from V and 0 bases from J, the gap between germline ends came to 6 bases. Germline V gene lookup returns CDR1 DFQATT and CDR2 SNEGSKA (reference sequence). The CDR3 is CSAKSPNYGYTF. DNA for the CDR3: TGCAGTGCTAAGAGCCCTAACTATGGCTACACCTTC.

The chain links TRBV9 to TRBJ1-1, with unresolved D. The CDR3 is made up of 13 amino acids. V lost 1 base and J 2 bases, leaving 6 bases between the germline ends. The germline V gene encodes CDR1 SGDLS and CDR2 YYNGEE. The CDR3 region has the DNA TGTGCCAGCAGCGTATTCCCCAACACTGAAGCTTTCTTT. It encodes CASSVFPNTEAFF.

This clonotype has at least ten counts. The chain joins TRBV3-1 to TRBJ1-3; D gene unclear. V was cut by 1 base and J by 0 bases, with 4 bases left in between. The germline V gene has CDR1 LGHDT and CDR2 YNNKEL (reference sequence). This CDR3 spans 14 amino acids. In DNA, the CDR3 is TGTGCCAGCAGCCAAGGTAACTCTGGAAACACCATATATTTT. Encoded protein: CASSQGNSGNTIYF.